This entry describes one T cell receptor beta chain. Its cognate antigen is unknown. This was the immunoSEQ v3.0 assay at survey level. Sequencing was performed with immunoSEQ multiplex PCR; in TCRdb, only in-frame clones are kept and a portion is missing. The sample holds 25,000 to 35,000 clones, 85% to 90% seen once. This record comes from a study of long-term antiretroviral therapy in people with HIV. Findings and caveats of the study: Clones expanded before ART dominated the repertoire at all time points. Despite increasing after ART, diversity remained lower than that of transplant donor controls.

Every participant gave one or more pre-ART and two or more post-ART PBMC samples. Each HIV-infected participant was given treatment in the United States. The CDR3 runs to 11 residues. Between the trimmed V and J ends, which lost 3 bases and 8 bases, there was a span of 5 bases. The V gene's germline CDR1 is MDHEN and CDR2 SYDVKM. This chain joins TRBV28 and TRBJ2-1; D is undetermined. The sequences come from unsorted PBMCs, collected 1.8 years after starting antiretroviral therapy. The TCR originated in a woman aged 18-29 years with HIV. CDR3 loop: CASSFIDEQFF. DNA for the CDR3: TGTGCCAGCAGTTTTATAGATGAGCAGTTCTTC. The whole variable domain, filled in from reference TRBV28 and TRBJ2-1, reads DVKVTQSSRYLVKRTGEKVFLECVQDMDHENMFWYRQDPGLGLRLIYFSYDVKMKEKGDIPEGYSVSREKKERFSLILESASTNQTSMYLCASSFIDEQFFGPGTRLTVL.